Below, 27 T cell receptor beta chains from the same sample are listed, as sequenced in a study of identical twins. TCRdb analysed the 5' RACE reads with MiXCR anew, one entry per CDR3 protein. Altogether about 530,000 distinct CDR3 sequences are present, approximately 14% being singletons, with the ten largest covering around 0.4%. The same sample was also studied in work on yellow fever vaccine responses in identical twins.

Sequenced material: CD4+ T cells sorted from blood. Receptors were obtained from a woman aged 18-29 years in good health.

The chain joins TRBV20-1 to TRBJ1-1; D remains unclear. Germline V lookup: CDR1 DFQATT, CDR2 SNEGSKA (reference sequence). This CDR3 comprises 14 residues. V was shortened by 1 base and J by 0 bases, with 9 bases between the two germline ends. The CDR3 DNA reads as TGCAGTGCTAGAGCAGGTTTTATGAACACTGAAGCTTTCTTT. This codes for CSARAGFMNTEAFF.

The chain links TRBV12-3 or TRBV12-4 to TRBJ1-4; 9 bases are shared with TRBD1. The CDR3 is made up of 16 amino acids. The J segment lost 2 bases and the V segment lost 0 bases, leaving 1 base of the junction unmatched. The CDR3 nucleotides read TGTGCCAGCAGTTTAGCGGGGACAGGGACTAATGAAAAACTGTTTTTT. Translation gives CASSLAGTGTNEKLFF.

This clonotype was picked up a small number of times. This chain uses TRBV20-1 with TRBJ2-7; 11 nucleotides align to TRBD2. This CDR3 is built from 14 residues. The germline V gene encodes CDR1 DFQATT and CDR2 SNEGSKA (reference sequence). With V trimmed by 5 bases and J by 2 bases, 5 bases remained unmatched. This CDR3 reads CSAFSGRGTYEQYF. CDR3 DNA sequence: TGCAGTGCTTTTAGCGGGAGGGGGACCTACGAGCAGTACTTC.

This sequence joins TRBV3-1 and TRBJ1-1, with 9 bases fitting TRBD1. CDR3 size: 15 residues. Unmatched junction bases numbered 8, after V lost 4 bases and J lost 5 bases. Germline V lookup: CDR1 LGHDT, CDR2 YNNKEL (reference sequence). The CDR3 region has the DNA TGTGCCAGCAGCCGAGGCGGGACAGGGTGGACTGAAGCTTTCTTT. Translating it yields CASSRGGTGWTEAFF.

The V gene is TRBV4-1, the J gene TRBJ2-2; the match to TRBD2 covers 10 bases. The CDR3 consists of 17 residues. CDR1 MGHRA and CDR2 YSYEKL come from the germline V gene. Trimming at V came to 0 bases and at J to 3 bases, leaving 4 bases not matched to a gene. CDR3 sequence: CASSQELAGGYTGELFF. CDR3 coding DNA: TGCGCCAGCAGCCAAGAATTAGCGGGGGGTTACACCGGGGAGCTGTTTTTT.

This clonotype was seen at least ten times. V is TRBV15 and J is TRBJ1-5; no reliable D call. The germline CDR1 and CDR2 sequences are LNHNV and YYDKDF (reference sequence). V was shortened by 5 bases and J by 7 bases, with 12 bases between the two germline ends. The CDR3 loop spans 13 amino acids. This CDR3 is CATSPSERQPQHF. The DNA for the CDR3 is TGTGCCACCAGCCCCTCGGAGCGACAGCCCCAGCATTTT.

This clonotype was counted ten times or more. CDR3 loop: CASSPGDRINGELFF. CDR3 coding DNA: TGCGCCAGCAGCCCGGGTGACAGGATTAACGGGGAGCTGTTTTTT. The chain employs TRBV5-1 and TRBJ2-2; D possibly corresponds to TRBD1 (6 bases). Trimming shortened V by 4 bases and J by 7 bases, and 17 bases separated the two germline ends. This CDR3 comprises 15 residues. Germline values: CDR1 SGHRS, CDR2 YFSETQ.

V is TRBV12-3 or TRBV12-4 and J is TRBJ2-7; either TRBD1 or TRBD2 may fit D (5 bases each). V was pared by 2 bases and J by 3 bases, with 20 bases between. The CDR3 is 17 amino acids. The CDR3 reads CASSLRGGRTKSYEQYF. In DNA, the CDR3 is TGTGCCAGCAGTTTACGTGGGGGTAGGACGAAAAGCTACGAGCAGTACTTC.

This clonotype was found a few times. V gene TRBV24-1 combines with J gene TRBJ2-3; D unclear. This CDR3 contains 14 residues. Trimming removed 4 bases from V and 2 bases from J, with 9 bases in between. The V gene's germline CDR1 is KGHDR and CDR2 SFDVKD. The CDR3 DNA is TGTGCCACCAGTGACTTGAGTACCACAGATACGCAGTATTTT. Translated, it gives CATSDLSTTDTQYF.

The chain has TRBV12-3 or TRBV12-4 and TRBJ2-7; D might be TRBD2 (5 bases). The CDR3 is 13 residues long. Trimming took off 5 bases at V and 4 bases at J, with 12 bases between the two ends. The CDR3 bases are TGTGCCAGCAGTAGCGGCCCTTGGTACGAGCAGTACTTC. This sequence encodes CASSSGPWYEQYF.

This rearrangement joins TRBV5-1 to TRBJ2-5, with D tentatively TRBD2 (6 bases). The V end was cut by 6 bases, the J end by 5 bases, with 17 bases between. Germline V CDR1 and CDR2: SGHRS, YFSETQ. CDR3 length equals 14 residues. CDR3: CASTFMGGRETQYF. The DNA for the CDR3 is TGCGCCAGCACTTTCATGGGGGGTCGGGAGACCCAGTACTTC.

The sample holds a few counts of this clonotype. The chain combines TRBV24-1 with TRBJ2-6, with no clear D. The ends were cut back, 7 bases at V and 0 bases at J, with 9 bases in the middle. CDR3 size: 15 residues. Germline V gene sequence: CDR1 KGHDR, CDR2 SFDVKD. This CDR3 reads CATSDPLSGANVLTF. DNA of the CDR3: TGTGCCACCAGCGACCCTCTCTCTGGGGCCAACGTCCTGACTTTC.

This clonotype appeared a few times. The chain joins TRBV18 to TRBJ2-3, with 8 positions matching TRBD2. V trimming: 6 bases; J trimming: 2 bases; junction bases outside the gene matches: 10. The CDR3 loop spans 16 amino acids. Germline V gene sequence: CDR1 KGHSH, CDR2 LQKENI. CDR3 bases: TGTGCCAGCTCGGCCCAGGGGACTAGAACCACAGATACGCAGTATTTT. This encodes CASSAQGTRTTDTQYF. The full variable domain, completed using reference TRBV18 and TRBJ2-3, is NAGVMQNPRHLVRRRGQEARLRCSPMKGHSHVYWYRQLPEEGLKFMVYLQKENIIDESGMPKERFSAEFPKEGPSILRIQQVVRGDSAAYFCASSAQGTRTTDTQYFGPGTRLTVL.

This chain uses TRBV15 with TRBJ2-1; D gene ambiguous. Trimming removed 5 bases from V and 9 bases from J, with 11 bases in between. The germline V gene encodes CDR1 LNHNV and CDR2 YYDKDF (reference sequence). The CDR3 is 12 residues long. Here the CDR3 DNA reads TGTGCCACCAGCGTAGAGTTCACTGAGCAGTTCTTC. It codes for CATSVEFTEQFF.

The V gene is TRBV28, the J gene TRBJ1-1; a possible D gene is TRBD1 (5 bases). This CDR3 contains 14 residues. Trimming pared 2 bases from V and 6 bases from J, leaving 13 bases between. Germline V gives CDR1 MDHEN, CDR2 SYDVKM. CDR3 DNA sequence: TGTGCCAGCAGTTTAGGGGCGGTGGGCGCTGAAGCTTTCTTT. It yields the protein CASSLGAVGAEAFF.

The chain has TRBV5-1 and TRBJ2-1, with 7 positions matching TRBD2. CDR3 length equals 15 residues. Germline CDR1 is SGHRS and CDR2 is YFSETQ. The V gene end was trimmed by 4 bases and the J gene end by 9 bases; junction bases not matched to a gene: 13. CDR3 nucleotides: TGCGCCAGCAGCACCTACCGCGGGGGAAGGGGTGAGCAGTTCTTC. This translates into CASSTYRGGRGEQFF.

This sequence joins TRBV10-3 and TRBJ2-7; 7 bases agree with TRBD2. The CDR3 runs 15 residues. The V and J ends lost 4 bases and 0 bases, in that order; junction bases with no gene match: 6. CDR1 is ENHRY, CDR2 SYGVKD, per germline. In nucleotides, the CDR3 is TGTGCCATCAGTGTTCTAGCGGCAGCCTCCTACGAGCAGTACTTC. Translated, it gives CAISVLAAASYEQYF.

This chain joins TRBV29-1 and TRBJ2-3; TRBD1 or TRBD2 may be the D gene (6 bases each). The CDR3 is 13 residues long. With 7 bases removed from V and 4 bases from J, the gap between germline ends came to 15 bases. Germline V gene data show CDR1 as SQVTM and CDR2 as ANQGSEA. CDR3 protein: CSGEQGLADTQYF. CDR3 in DNA: TGCAGCGGGGAACAGGGACTTGCAGATACGCAGTATTTT.

The chain carries TRBV10-2 and TRBJ2-7; 9 bases are a match to TRBD2. There are 15 residues in the CDR3. Germline trimming cut 3 bases from V and 4 bases from J; bases unmatched to any gene: 7. Per germline, CDR1 WSHSY and CDR2 SAAADI. The CDR3 sequence: CASSDGASGEYEQYV. CDR3 nucleotide sequence: TGCGCCAGCAGTGATGGGGCTAGCGGGGAGTACGAGCAGTACGTC.

This clonotype was seen many times. The J gene is TRBJ1-1, the V gene TRBV12-3 or TRBV12-4; TRBD1 might be the D (5 bases). Trimming took 7 bases from V and 6 from J, leaving 18 bases between them. The CDR3 sequence is 14 residues long. The DNA for the CDR3 is TGTGCCAGCAAGAGAGAGCAGGGTAGTCCTGAAGCTTTCTTT. As protein: CASKREQGSPEAFF.

The table lists this clonotype with a few counts. V is TRBV20-1 and J is TRBJ1-2; D is possibly TRBD1 (5 bases). This CDR3 spans 15 amino acids. Germline CDR1 DFQATT, CDR2 SNEGSKA (reference sequence). Trimming took 0 bases from V and 1 from J, leaving 12 bases between them. For the CDR3, the DNA is TGCAGTGCTAGAGATCACAGGCTCCTTAACTATGGCTACACCTTC. It codes for CSARDHRLLNYGYTF.

The chain combines TRBV3-1 with TRBJ2-7; 10 bases align to TRBD2. Germline V gives CDR1 LGHDT, CDR2 YNNKEL (reference sequence). The CDR3 runs to 14 residues. V was clipped by 3 bases and J by 7 bases; unmatched bases: 6. CDR3 sequence (DNA): TGTGCCAGCAGCCACTCTCCACTAGCGGGAGAGCAGTACTTC. It translates to CASSHSPLAGEQYF.

The chain joins TRBV7-6 to TRBJ1-3; 9 bases fit TRBD1. Per the germline V gene, CDR1 is SGHVS and CDR2 is FNYEAQ. This CDR3 spans 18 amino acids. V lost 1 base to trimming and J lost 4 bases; unmatched junction nucleotides: 11. The CDR3 coding sequence is TGTGCCAGCAGCTTAGTTTCCTTGGGACAGGGAGGCGGAAACACCATATATTTT. As protein: CASSLVSLGQGGGNTIYF. Full variable domain (remainder filled in from reference TRBV7-6 and TRBJ1-3): GAGVSQSPRYKVTKRGQDVALRCDPISGHVSLYWYRQALGQGPEFLTYFNYEAQQDKSGLPNDRFSAERPEGSISTLTIQRTEQRDSAMYRCASSLVSLGQGGGNTIYFGEGSWLTVV.

This clonotype was detected a few times. The J gene is TRBJ2-3, the V gene TRBV2; TRBD2 matches at 7 bases. Germline lookup yields CDR1 SNHLY and CDR2 FYNNEI. With V trimmed by 3 bases and J by 2 bases, 8 bases remained unmatched. The CDR3 has 16 residues. CDR3 nucleotide sequence: TGTGCCAGCAGTGATCGGCTAGCGGCCATCACAGATACGCAGTATTTT. This translates into CASSDRLAAITDTQYF.

The chain couples TRBV20-1 to TRBJ2-1, with 11 bases aligning to TRBD2. V gave up 6 bases and J gave up 2 bases; unmatched junction bases: 24. Germline assignment: CDR1 DFQATT and CDR2 SNEGSKA (reference sequence). The CDR3 sequence is 21 residues long. CDR3 residues: CSAPLSPGTSGAYKAYNEQFF. In DNA, the CDR3 is TGCAGTGCCCCTCTCTCCCCCGGGACTAGCGGAGCTTACAAGGCCTACAATGAGCAGTTCTTC.

In this sample, this clonotype turned up a few times. The V and J genes are TRBV11-2 and TRBJ1-6; D is unclear. The germline gives CDR1 SGHAT, CDR2 FQNNGV. The CDR3 contains 19 residues. The V end was cut by 0 bases, the J end by 7 bases, with 22 bases between. CDR3 sequence: CASSLDSFGRTAGNSPLHF. The CDR3 bases are TGTGCCAGCAGCTTAGATTCTTTTGGGAGAACCGCCGGGAATTCACCCCTCCACTTT.

Many counts were recorded for this clonotype. The J gene is TRBJ2-1, the V gene TRBV20-1, with D possibly matching TRBD2 (6 bases). The CDR3 spans 14 residues. Trimming cost V 6 bases and J 0 bases, with 12 bases left between them. Germline lookup yields CDR1 DFQATT and CDR2 SNEGSKA (reference sequence). CDR3 sequence: CSAIGGSSYNEQFF. The CDR3 DNA is TGCAGTGCAATTGGAGGGAGCTCCTACAATGAGCAGTTCTTC.